A single sample gave rise to the 3 T cell receptor beta chains below, sequenced in a study of vaccination and CD4 T cells after COVID-19. These receptors are not linked to any known antigen. Cultured CD4+ T-cell DNA underwent Oncomine TCR Beta short-read sequencing. MiXCR was run by TCRdb on the PCR reads, yielding one entry per CDR3 protein. Among 25,000 to 30,000 distinct CDR3 sequences listed, 50% were seen once. Treatment here: roughly 11-day PBMC culture with coronavirus spike peptide pools or control peptides (ViraFEST assay). This sample comprised CD4+ T cells from blood, cultured in vitro, obtained before SARS-CoV-2 vaccination. The receptors were sampled from a human donor who received a COVID-19 vaccine.

This clonotype was detected a few times. The V gene is TRBV10-3, the J gene TRBJ2-2; D not certain. The V gene's germline CDR1 is ENHRY and CDR2 SYGVKD. The CDR3 runs 14 residues. Trimming took off 2 bases at V and 5 bases at J, with 9 bases between the two ends. CDR3 in DNA: TGTGCCATCAGTGAGAGCCTCGGGACCGGGGAGCTGTTTTTT. Its protein is CAISESLGTGELFF.

This clonotype was observed a handful of times. The rearrangement uses TRBV6-5 and TRBJ2-1; a weak D match, TRBD2 (6 bases). Germline-derived CDR1 and CDR2 are MNHEY and SVGAGI. With 0 bases removed from V and 9 bases from J, the gap between germline ends came to 18 bases. CDR3 size: 16 residues. The CDR3 here is CASSYSMPGDSFEQFF. The DNA of the CDR3 is TGTGCCAGCAGTTACTCGATGCCGGGGGATTCGTTTGAGCAGTTCTTC.

This chain connects TRBV7-2 to TRBJ2-3, with 10 bases fitting TRBD2. Per the germline V gene, CDR1 is SGHTA and CDR2 is FQGNSA. After removal of 5 bases from V and 6 bases from J, the junction contained 8 bases not matched to a gene. This CDR3 has 15 amino acids. The CDR3 region has the DNA TGTGCCAGCAGCCCACTAGCGGGGAAGGGCGATACGCAGTATTTT. It encodes CASSPLAGKGDTQYF. Full variable domain (remainder filled in from reference TRBV7-2 and TRBJ2-3): GAGVSQSPSNKVTEKGKDVELRCDPISGHTALYWYRQSLGQGLEFLIYFQGNSAPDKSGLPSDRFSAERTGGSVSTLTIQRTQQEDSAVYLCASSPLAGKGDTQYFGPGTRLTVL.